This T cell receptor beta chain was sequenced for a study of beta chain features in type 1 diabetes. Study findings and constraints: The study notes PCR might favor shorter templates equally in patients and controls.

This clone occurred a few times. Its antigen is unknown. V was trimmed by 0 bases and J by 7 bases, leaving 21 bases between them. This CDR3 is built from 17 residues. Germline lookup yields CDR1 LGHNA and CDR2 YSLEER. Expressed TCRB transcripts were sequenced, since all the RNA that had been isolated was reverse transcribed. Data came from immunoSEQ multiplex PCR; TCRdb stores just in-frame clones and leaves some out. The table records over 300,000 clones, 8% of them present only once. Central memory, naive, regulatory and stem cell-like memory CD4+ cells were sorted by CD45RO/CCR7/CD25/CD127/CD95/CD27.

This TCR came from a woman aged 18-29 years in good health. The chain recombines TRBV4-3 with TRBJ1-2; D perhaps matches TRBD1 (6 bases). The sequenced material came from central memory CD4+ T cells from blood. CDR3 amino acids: CASSQDFLDGGALGYTF. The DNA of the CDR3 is TGCGCCAGCAGCCAAGATTTCCTGGATGGGGGGGCGCTTGGCTACACCTTC.